These 30 T cell receptor beta chains were sequenced from one sample in a study of blood T cell repertoires in COVID-19. Profiling relied on immunoSEQ multiplex PCR, and the TCRdb table lists in-frame clones only, not all of them. The sample contains under 250,000 clones, 85% to 90% of which appear only once. The sample was peripheral blood. Receptor source: a middle-aged man with COVID-19, enrolled during active disease.

This chain links TRBV12-3 or TRBV12-4 with TRBJ2-2; a possible D gene is TRBD2 (5 bases). There are 13 residues in the CDR3. V lost 3 bases and J lost 5, with 7 bases in between. CDR3 DNA sequence: TGTGCCAGCAGTTTTACTAGTACCGGGGAGCTGTTTTTT. This codes for CASSFTSTGELFF.

The J gene is TRBJ2-1, the V gene TRBV25-1; TRBD1 might be the D (5 bases). The length of the CDR3 is 15 residues. Germline CDR1 and CDR2: MGHDK and SYGVNS. V lost 6 bases and J lost 8, with 20 bases in between. The CDR3 region has the DNA TGTGCCAGCAGCAGGGTCACCCCCGCGCGCTATGAGCAGTTCTTC. Protein sequence: CASSRVTPARYEQFF.

In its sample, this clone was seen once. This chain uses TRBV7-4 with TRBJ2-1; the D is unclear. V lost 5 bases, J lost 7 bases, and 3 bases lay in between. The germline V gene encodes CDR1 SGHVT and CDR2 SQSDAQ. The length of the CDR3 is 10 residues. The CDR3 DNA reads TGTGCCAGCAGCATAAATGAGCAGTTCTTC. This sequence encodes CASSINEQFF.

V usage is TRBV28 and J usage is TRBJ1-5, with D unclear. The CDR3 is 14 residues long. V was trimmed by 5 bases and J by 0 bases, leaving 8 bases between them. Germline CDR1 MDHEN, CDR2 SYDVKM. The CDR3 spells CASSTPYSNQPQHF. CDR3 DNA sequence: TGTGCCAGCAGTACCCCCTATAGCAATCAGCCCCAGCATTTT.

This clone was recorded only once. The CDR3 loop is CASSSYRGGYTF. CDR3 bases: TGTGCCAGCAGCTCTTACAGGGGCGGCTACACCTTC. The V call is TRBV7-8, the J call TRBJ1-2; TRBD1 agrees at 7 bases. The length of the CDR3 is 12 residues. Looked up from germline, CDR1 is SGHVS and CDR2 is FQNEAQ. V shed 4 bases, J shed 8 bases, and the junction held 4 bases outside the gene matches.

This clone has just one count. V and J are TRBV18 and TRBJ1-1, with TRBD1 identical over 9 bases. This CDR3 has 16 residues. The V segment lost 3 bases and the J segment 4 bases; nucleotides outside the gene matches: 9. Per germline, CDR1 KGHSH and CDR2 LQKENI. The CDR3 DNA is TGTGCCAGCTCACCGAAACAGGGGGCTCGAGGCACTGAAGCTTTCTTT. This codes for CASSPKQGARGTEAFF.

This clone turned up a few times. This chain uses TRBV9 with TRBJ2-7; TRBD1 matches 8 bases. The trim removed 0 bases at V and 2 bases at J, leaving 4 bases unmatched. Germline CDR1 reads SGDLS; CDR2 reads YYNGEE. The CDR3 is made up of 15 amino acids. The CDR3, as DNA: TGTGCCAGCAGCGTAGGACAGGGGCCTGCCTACGAGCAGTACTTC. Amino acid sequence: CASSVGQGPAYEQYF. The full variable domain, its missing parts supplied by reference TRBV9 and TRBJ2-7, is DSGVTQTPKHLITATGQRVTLRCSPRSGDLSVYWYQQSLDQGLQFLIQYYNGEERAKGNILERFSAQQFPDLHSELNLSSLELGDSALYFCASSVGQGPAYEQYFGPGTRLTVT.

This chain uses TRBV10-1 with TRBJ2-1; 9 bases are shared with TRBD1. From germline, CDR1 is WNHNN and CDR2 SYGVQD (reference sequence). CDR3 size: 14 residues. V was pared by 3 bases and J by 7 bases, with 4 bases of the junction left unmatched. In DNA form, the CDR3 reads TGCGCCAGCAGTGATGGACAGGGGAGGAATGAGCAGTTCTTC. Amino acid sequence: CASSDGQGRNEQFF.

This chain links TRBV3-1 (or the pseudogene TRBV3-2) with TRBJ2-2; D unclear. CDR1 is LGHDT, CDR2 YNNKEL, per germline (reference sequence). Trimming stripped 1 base from V and 8 bases from J, with 14 bases between. This CDR3 has 15 amino acids. The CDR3 is CASSQGELQWGELFF. The CDR3 DNA follows: TGTGCCAGCAGCCAAGGCGAACTCCAATGGGGGGAGCTGTTTTTT.

V and J are TRBV7-9 and TRBJ2-3; TRBD2 matches 12 bases. The J segment lost 4 bases and the V segment lost 2 bases, leaving 10 bases of the junction unmatched. The CDR3 has 18 residues. Germline V CDR1 and CDR2: SEHNR, FQNEAQ (reference sequence). CDR3 coding DNA: TGTGCCAGCAGCTTACTGGGACTAGCGGGCCGGGTGGCAGATACGCAGTATTTT. This codes for CASSLLGLAGRVADTQYF.

CDR3 in amino acids: CASSQRTPGSYNEQFF. CDR3 nucleotides: TGTGCCAGCAGCCAGAGGACACCTGGCTCCTACAATGAGCAGTTCTTC. V usage is TRBV3-1 (or the pseudogene TRBV3-2) and J usage is TRBJ2-1; TRBD1 is a possible D gene (5 bases). The CDR3 extends over 16 amino acids. The germline V and J ends were trimmed by 3 bases and 0 bases, with 12 bases remaining between them. The germline gives CDR1 LGHDT, CDR2 YNNKEL (reference sequence).

With regard to this clone: This sample includes further DNA sequences coding for the same CDR3. The rearrangement links TRBV3-1 (or the pseudogene TRBV3-2) to TRBJ1-5; 7 bases match TRBD1. The germline gives CDR1 LGHDT, CDR2 YNNKEL (reference sequence). The CDR3 sequence is 14 residues long. Unmatched junction bases numbered 2, after V lost 3 bases and J lost 3 bases. The CDR3 is CASSQTGPNQPQHF. In DNA form, the CDR3 reads TGTGCCAGCAGCCAGACAGGGCCCAATCAGCCCCAGCATTTT.

The chain employs TRBV29-1 and TRBJ2-5; 8 nucleotides match TRBD2. CDR3 size: 14 residues. Germline CDR1 reads SQVTM; CDR2 reads ANQGSEA. Trimming removed 6 bases from V and 3 bases from J; junction bases left unmatched: 9. The CDR3 loop reads CSVAGTSGKETQYF. CDR3 nucleotide sequence: TGCAGCGTGGCCGGGACTAGTGGAAAAGAGACCCAGTACTTC.

CDR3 loop: CASRPRQALGEKLFF. The CDR3 nucleotides read TGTGCCAGCAGGCCCAGACAGGCCTTAGGAGAAAAACTGTTTTTT. The chain employs TRBV6-5 and TRBJ1-4, with a weak D call TRBD1 (6 bases). Germline CDR1 MNHEY, CDR2 SVGAGI. With 6 bases removed from V and 8 bases from J, the gap between germline ends came to 19 bases. The CDR3 has 15 amino acids.

This clone was recorded once. The rearrangement links TRBV10-2 to TRBJ2-7; tentatively, D is TRBD1 (6 bases). V was clipped by 3 bases and J by 7 bases, with 19 bases between them. This CDR3 comprises 15 residues. The germline V gene encodes CDR1 WSHSY and CDR2 SAAADI. The CDR3 DNA reads TGCGCCAGCAGTGATCTGCCGCAGGGGCCGTGGGAGCAGTACTTC. This translates into CASSDLPQGPWEQYF.

The CDR3 nucleotides read TGTGCCAGTAGCGGGGGGTACCGGGGCATTCAGTACTTC. The encoded protein is CASSGGYRGIQYF. V gene TRBV19 combines with J gene TRBJ2-4; 7 nucleotides match TRBD2. The junction had 8 bases not matched to a gene; V was cut back by 6 bases and J by 9 bases. Germline V gives CDR1 LNHDA, CDR2 SQIVND (reference sequence). The CDR3 is 13 residues long.

The chain joins TRBV5-1 to TRBJ2-5; TRBD1 might be the D (6 bases). The CDR3 is 14 amino acids. Germline-derived CDR1 and CDR2 are SGHRS and YFSETQ. Trimming pared 4 bases from V and 1 base from J, leaving 11 bases between. CDR3 DNA sequence: TGCGCCAGCAGCCGCGGACAGAGCCAAGAGACCCAGTACTTC. Translated: CASSRGQSQETQYF.

This chain links TRBV19 with TRBJ2-7, with a tentative D call TRBD2 (6 bases). The CDR3 consists of 16 residues. Germline V CDR1 and CDR2: LNHDA, SQIVND (reference sequence). Deletions cut 5 bases from V and 4 bases from J, with 21 bases between. CDR3 DNA: TGTGCCAGTAGTCAGGATGGGGGGAACACCTTATACGAGCAGTACTTC. This sequence encodes CASSQDGGNTLYEQYF.

V usage is TRBV6-1 and J usage is TRBJ1-1; D remains unclear. V was trimmed by 2 bases and J by 3 bases, leaving 10 bases between them. The CDR3 contains 14 residues. CDR1 is MNHNS, CDR2 SASEGT, per germline. The CDR3 nucleotides are TGTGCCAGCAGTGAACTCTTAGTCGACACTGAAGCTTTCTTT. Translation gives CASSELLVDTEAFF.

V gene TRBV20-1 combines with J gene TRBJ2-5; D might be TRBD2 (6 bases). CDR3 length equals 15 residues. The germline V gene encodes CDR1 DFQATT and CDR2 SNEGSKA (reference sequence). The V and J ends lost 3 bases and 3 bases respectively, with 17 bases between them. The CDR3 sequence is CSASFGGGIEETQYF. The CDR3 DNA reads TGCAGTGCTAGTTTCGGCGGCGGGATCGAAGAGACCCAGTACTTC.

This chain uses TRBV10-3 with TRBJ2-3, with TRBD1 identical over 8 bases. The CDR3 extends over 16 amino acids. J was trimmed by 1 base and V by 6 bases; bases with no gene match: 9. CDR1 ENHRY and CDR2 SYGVKD come from the germline V gene. As DNA, the CDR3 is TGTGCCATCAGGGACAGGACAGGGAAGGGCACAGATACGCAGTATTTT. Its translation is CAIRDRTGKGTDTQYF.

The gene calls are TRBV5-1 and TRBJ2-1, with 9 bases that match TRBD2. The CDR3 has 15 amino acids. The junction had 7 bases not matched to a gene; V was cut back by 4 bases and J by 5 bases. Per the germline V gene, CDR1 is SGHRS and CDR2 is YFSETQ. CDR3 residues: CASSRLADDNNEQFF. DNA of the CDR3: TGCGCCAGCAGCCGACTAGCGGACGATAACAATGAGCAGTTCTTC. Using reference TRBV5-1 and TRBJ2-1 for the parts outside the CDR3, the full variable domain is KAGVTQTPRYLIKTRGQQVTLSCSPISGHRSVSWYQQTPGQGLQFLFEYFSETQRNKGNFPGRFSGRQFSNSRSEMNVSTLELGDSALYLCASSRLADDNNEQFFGPGTRLTVL.

V usage is TRBV11-2 and J usage is TRBJ1-4; possibly TRBD1 for D (6 bases). Germline CDR1 and CDR2: SGHAT and FQNNGV. V was clipped by 3 bases and J by 8 bases, with 7 bases between them. CDR3 size: 12 residues. CDR3 sequence (DNA): TGTGCCAGCAGCTTGGGGGCGGAAAAACTGTTTTTT. It specifies CASSLGAEKLFF.

This sequence joins TRBV6-5 and TRBJ2-7; possible D gene TRBD1, 6 bases. The CDR3 is 13 residues long. Trimming took off 7 bases at V and 4 bases at J, with 14 bases between the two ends. Germline CDR1 and CDR2: MNHEY and SVGAGI. The DNA for the CDR3 is TGTGCCAGCAAGGACAGCCAAAGGTACGAGCAGTACTTC. Translation gives CASKDSQRYEQYF.

The genes are TRBV6-2 or TRBV6-3 and TRBJ2-7, with 9 nucleotides matching TRBD1. After removal of 2 bases from V and 3 bases from J, the junction contained 5 bases not matched to a gene. The length of the CDR3 is 15 residues. The germline CDR1 and CDR2 sequences are MNHEY and SVGEGT. CDR3 in DNA: TGTGCCAGCAGTTACCGACAGGGGGAAAACTACGAGCAGTACTTC. This sequence encodes CASSYRQGENYEQYF.

The gene calls are TRBV13 and TRBJ2-3, with TRBD2 matching 8 bases. This CDR3 contains 16 residues. The germline V gene has CDR1 PRHDT and CDR2 FYEKMQ (reference sequence). V was pared by 4 bases and J by 2 bases, with 8 bases of the junction left unmatched. The CDR3 DNA reads as TGTGCCAGCAGCTATTATAGCGGGATTGCCACAGATACGCAGTATTTT. Residues: CASSYYSGIATDTQYF.

The CDR3 reads CASSAPRGGAMNTEAFF. CDR3 coding DNA: TGTGCCAGCAGTGCCCCAAGAGGAGGCGCCATGAACACTGAAGCTTTCTTT. V gene TRBV28 combines with J gene TRBJ1-1, with D unclear. Trimming shortened V by 5 bases and J by 0 bases, and 19 bases separated the two germline ends. The CDR3 sequence is 17 residues long. Germline V lookup: CDR1 MDHEN, CDR2 SYDVKM. The whole variable domain, remainder taken from reference TRBV28 and TRBJ1-1, is DVKVTQSSRYLVKRTGEKVFLECVQDMDHENMFWYRQDPGLGLRLIYFSYDVKMKEKGDIPEGYSVSREKKERFSLILESASTNQTSMYLCASSAPRGGAMNTEAFFGQGTRLTVV.

This chain uses TRBV18 with TRBJ1-1; TRBD1 is a possible D gene (6 bases). V was shortened by 0 bases and J by 1 base, with 9 bases between the two germline ends. This CDR3 has 15 amino acids. Germline V lookup: CDR1 KGHSH, CDR2 LQKENI. Here the CDR3 DNA reads TGTGCCAGCTCACCACCGGGACAAACGAACACTGAAGCTTTCTTT. Translated: CASSPPGQTNTEAFF.

The V and J genes are TRBV19 and TRBJ2-1; 13 bases align to TRBD2. This CDR3 is built from 15 residues. After removal of 4 bases from V and 15 bases from J, the junction contained 12 bases not matched to a gene. Germline assignment: CDR1 LNHDA and CDR2 SQIVND (reference sequence). Written as DNA, the CDR3 is TGTGCCAGTAGTACTGGACTAGCGGGAGTCCCCGGTCTGTTCTTC. This translates into CASSTGLAGVPGLFF.

The J gene is TRBJ2-7, the V gene TRBV29-1; 7 bases fit TRBD1. V dropped 5 bases and J dropped 3; count of bases not matched to a gene: 1. Per the germline V gene, CDR1 is SQVTM and CDR2 is ANQGSEA. CDR3 length: 11 amino acids. The CDR3 sequence is CSVRDSYEQYF. The CDR3 DNA follows: TGCAGCGTTCGGGACAGCTACGAGCAGTACTTC.